This T cell receptor (beta chain) appears in the sequencing data of a study of blood T cell repertoires in COVID-19. Study-wide background: Sources were T cells, B-cell-depleted T cells, or PBMCs; the material itself was cDNA or gDNA.

Original processing methods: Reference gene primer amplification in the assay estimated nucleated cell counts. The assay was immunoSEQ multiplex PCR, and TCRdb's table has in-frame clones only and misses some. V, J and clone size reflect that table, while D and trimming were determined from the DNA. The sample has about 76,000 clones, 70% to 90% seen once; the top ten hold 9.6%. Trimming removed 3 bases from V and 6 bases from J, with 9 bases in between. The CDR3 runs to 11 residues. Looked up from germline, CDR1 is DFQATT and CDR2 is SNEGSKA (reference sequence). One Seattle source followed patients from active infection through their disease course.

This TCR was sampled from a man aged 50-59 years with COVID-19, enrolled during active disease. Sequenced sample: peripheral blood. This chain joins TRBV20-1 and TRBJ2-7; tentatively, D is TRBD1 (5 bases). The DNA for the CDR3 is TGCAGTGCTAGGGACAATGGCGAGCAGTACTTC. The encoded protein is CSARDNGEQYF.